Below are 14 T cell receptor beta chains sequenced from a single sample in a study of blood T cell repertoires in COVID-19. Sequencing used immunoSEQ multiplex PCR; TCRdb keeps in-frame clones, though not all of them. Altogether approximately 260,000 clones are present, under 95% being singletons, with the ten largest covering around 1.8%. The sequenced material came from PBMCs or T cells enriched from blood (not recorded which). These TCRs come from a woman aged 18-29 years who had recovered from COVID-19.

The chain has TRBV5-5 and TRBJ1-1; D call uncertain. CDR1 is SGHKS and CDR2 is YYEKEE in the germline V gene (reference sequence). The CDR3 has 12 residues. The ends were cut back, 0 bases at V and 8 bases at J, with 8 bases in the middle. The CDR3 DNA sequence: TGTGCCAGCAGCTTGGGGAGTATAGAAGCTTTCTTT. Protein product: CASSLGSIEAFF.

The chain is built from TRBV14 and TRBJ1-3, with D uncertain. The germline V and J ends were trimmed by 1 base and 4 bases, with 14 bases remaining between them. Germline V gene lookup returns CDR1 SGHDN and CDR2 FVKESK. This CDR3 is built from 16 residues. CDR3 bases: TGTGCCAGCAGCCAAGCTGGACTCACAACGGGAAACACCATATATTTT. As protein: CASSQAGLTTGNTIYF. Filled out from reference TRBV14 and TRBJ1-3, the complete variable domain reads EAGVTQFPSHSVIEKGQTVTLRCDPISGHDNLYWYRRVMGKEIKFLLHFVKESKQDESGMPNNRFLAERTGGTYSTLKVQPAELEDSGVYFCASSQAGLTTGNTIYFGEGSWLTVV.

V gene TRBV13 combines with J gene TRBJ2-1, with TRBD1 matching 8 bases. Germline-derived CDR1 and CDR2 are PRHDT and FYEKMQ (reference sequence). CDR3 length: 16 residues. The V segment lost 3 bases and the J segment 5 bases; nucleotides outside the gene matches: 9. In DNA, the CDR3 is TGTGCCAGCAGCTTTTCGGCAGGGGGCTTTAACAATGAGCAGTTCTTC. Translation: CASSFSAGGFNNEQFF.

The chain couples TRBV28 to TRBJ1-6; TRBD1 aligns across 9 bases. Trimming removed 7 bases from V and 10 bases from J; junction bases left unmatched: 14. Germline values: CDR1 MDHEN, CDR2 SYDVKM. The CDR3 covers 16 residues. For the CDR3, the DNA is TGTGCCAGCACCTTGGTCGGGGACAGGGTAAAATCACCCCTCCACTTT. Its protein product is CASTLVGDRVKSPLHF.

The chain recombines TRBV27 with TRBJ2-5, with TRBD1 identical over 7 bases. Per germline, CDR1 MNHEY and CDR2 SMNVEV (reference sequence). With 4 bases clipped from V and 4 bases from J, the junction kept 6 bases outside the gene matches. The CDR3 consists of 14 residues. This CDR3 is CASSSGGILETQYF. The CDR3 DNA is TGTGCCAGCAGTTCAGGGGGAATCTTAGAGACCCAGTACTTC.

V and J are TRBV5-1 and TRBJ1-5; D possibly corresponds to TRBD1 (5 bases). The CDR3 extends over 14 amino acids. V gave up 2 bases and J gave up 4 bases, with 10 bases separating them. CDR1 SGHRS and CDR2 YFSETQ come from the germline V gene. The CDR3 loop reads CASSFDSPNQPQHF. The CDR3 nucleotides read TGCGCCAGCAGCTTCGACAGCCCAAATCAGCCCCAGCATTTT.

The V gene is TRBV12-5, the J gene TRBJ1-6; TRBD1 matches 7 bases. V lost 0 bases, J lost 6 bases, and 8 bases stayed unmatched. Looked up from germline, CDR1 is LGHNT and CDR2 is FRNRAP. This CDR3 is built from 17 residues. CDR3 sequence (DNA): TGTGCTAGTGGTTTGGTACTTGGGACAGTTAGTAATTCACCCCTCCACTTT. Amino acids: CASGLVLGTVSNSPLHF.

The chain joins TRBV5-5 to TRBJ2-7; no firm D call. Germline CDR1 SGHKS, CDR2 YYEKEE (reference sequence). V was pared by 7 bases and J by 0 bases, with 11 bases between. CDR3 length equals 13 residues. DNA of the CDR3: TGTGCCAGCGGGCACACCGGCTCCTACGAGCAGTACTTC. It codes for CASGHTGSYEQYF.

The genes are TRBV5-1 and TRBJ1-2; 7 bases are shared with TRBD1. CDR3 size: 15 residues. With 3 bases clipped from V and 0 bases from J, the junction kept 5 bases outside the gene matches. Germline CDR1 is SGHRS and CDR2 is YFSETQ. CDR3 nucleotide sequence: TGCGCCAGCAGCTCCGCCGGGACAGCTAACTATGGCTACACCTTC. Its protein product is CASSSAGTANYGYTF. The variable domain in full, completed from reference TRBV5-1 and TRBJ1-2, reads KAGVTQTPRYLIKTRGQQVTLSCSPISGHRSVSWYQQTPGQGLQFLFEYFSETQRNKGNFPGRFSGRQFSNSRSEMNVSTLELGDSALYLCASSSAGTANYGYTFGSGTRLTVV.

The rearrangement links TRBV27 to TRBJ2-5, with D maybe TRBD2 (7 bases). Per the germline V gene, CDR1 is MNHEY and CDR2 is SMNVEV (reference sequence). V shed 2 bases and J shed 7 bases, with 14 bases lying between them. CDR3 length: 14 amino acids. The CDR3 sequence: CASSLTGGRRTQYF. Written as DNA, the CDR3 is TGTGCCAGCAGTTTAACGGGGGGCAGACGGACCCAGTACTTC.

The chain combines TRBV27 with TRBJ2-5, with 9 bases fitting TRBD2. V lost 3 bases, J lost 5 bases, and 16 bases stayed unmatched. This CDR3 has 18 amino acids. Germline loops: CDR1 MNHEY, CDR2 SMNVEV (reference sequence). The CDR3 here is CASSLGRLAVRGRETQYF. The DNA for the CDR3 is TGTGCCAGCAGTTTGGGAAGACTAGCGGTCAGAGGGAGGGAGACCCAGTACTTC.

CDR3 protein: CASSVRGATTVPDNSPLHF. The CDR3 DNA is TGTGCCAGCAGCGTACGCGGGGCCACGACAGTCCCTGATAATTCACCCCTCCACTTT. V and J are TRBV7-2 and TRBJ1-6; the D gene is possibly TRBD1 (5 bases). CDR1 and CDR2 (germline): SGHTA, FQGNSA. The V end was cut by 5 bases, the J end by 5 bases, with 25 bases between. The CDR3 length is 19 residues. The complete variable domain, with remaining parts taken from reference TRBV7-2 and TRBJ1-6, reads GAGVSQSPSNKVTEKGKDVELRCDPISGHTALYWYRQSLGQGLEFLIYFQGNSAPDKSGLPSDRFSAERTGGSVSTLTIQRTQQEDSAVYLCASSVRGATTVPDNSPLHFGNGTRLTVT.

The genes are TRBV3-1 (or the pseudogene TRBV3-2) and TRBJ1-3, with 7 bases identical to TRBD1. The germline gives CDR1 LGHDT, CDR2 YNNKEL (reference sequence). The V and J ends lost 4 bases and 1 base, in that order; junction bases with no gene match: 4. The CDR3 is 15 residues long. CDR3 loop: CASSPGTVSGNTIYF. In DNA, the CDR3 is TGTGCCAGCAGCCCCGGGACAGTATCTGGAAACACCATATATTTT.

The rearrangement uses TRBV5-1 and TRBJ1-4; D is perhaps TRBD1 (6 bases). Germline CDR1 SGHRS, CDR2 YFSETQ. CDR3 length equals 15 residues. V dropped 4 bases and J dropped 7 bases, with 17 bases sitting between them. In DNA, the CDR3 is TGCGCCAGCAGCCCCTCGGGGGGGGCGAGTGAAAAACTGTTTTTT. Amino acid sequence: CASSPSGGASEKLFF.